These 14 T cell receptor beta chains share one sample of origin, sequenced in a study of blood T cell repertoires in COVID-19. This table comes from immunoSEQ multiplex PCR, and its TCRdb copy is limited to in-frame clones, with some not included. The table includes about 15,000 clones, approximately 80% detected once. Sequences were obtained from peripheral blood. All receptors derive from a woman between 65 and 79 years old with active COVID-19.

The gene calls are TRBV19 and TRBJ2-7; D perhaps matches TRBD2 (7 bases). The germline V gene encodes CDR1 LNHDA and CDR2 SQIVND (reference sequence). The CDR3 sequence is 14 residues long. Trimming removed 5 bases from V and 6 bases from J, with 17 bases in between. The CDR3 protein is CASSSGGPTLEQYF. In DNA form, the CDR3 reads TGTGCCAGTAGTTCGGGGGGCCCGACCCTCGAGCAGTACTTC.

The V call is TRBV7-9, the J call TRBJ2-5, with 12 nucleotides matching TRBD2. The germline V gene has CDR1 SEHNR and CDR2 FQNEAQ (reference sequence). The CDR3 totals 17 residues. Trimming at V came to 5 bases and at J to 4 bases, leaving 11 bases not matched to a gene. The CDR3 DNA reads as TGTGCCAGCAGCCTTACGACTAGCGGGAGTTTTGGAGAGACCCAGTACTTC. Residues: CASSLTTSGSFGETQYF.

The J gene is TRBJ1-3, the V gene TRBV7-2; TRBD1 matches at 11 bases. CDR1 is SGHTA, CDR2 FQGNSA, per germline. Trimming removed 4 bases from V and 0 bases from J; junction bases left unmatched: 5. The CDR3 has 17 residues. CDR3 coding DNA: TGTGCCAGCAGCTACGGGACAGGGGGTCTCTCTGGAAACACCATATATTTT. This codes for CASSYGTGGLSGNTIYF.

V gene TRBV5-4 combines with J gene TRBJ1-2; no clear D. This CDR3 comprises 15 residues. Germline-derived CDR1 and CDR2 are SGHNT and YYREEE (reference sequence). Trimming stripped 1 base from V and 4 bases from J, with 14 bases between. CDR3 coding DNA: TGTGCCAGCAGCTTGAGGCCGACACCAATCTATGGCTACACCTTC. This translates into CASSLRPTPIYGYTF. The entire variable domain, with the rest obtained from reference TRBV5-4 and TRBJ1-2, is as follows: ETGVTQSPTHLIKTRGQQVTLRCSSQSGHNTVSWYQQALGQGPQFIFQYYREEENGRGNFPPRFSGLQFPNYSSELNVNALELDDSALYLCASSLRPTPIYGYTFGSGTRLTVV.

The rearrangement links TRBV2 to TRBJ1-1, with D perhaps TRBD1 (5 bases). The V gene lost 3 bases and the J gene lost 1 base, with 6 bases spanning the gap. CDR1 and CDR2 (germline): SNHLY, FYNNEI. The length of the CDR3 is 13 residues. The CDR3 loop is CASSDRENTEAFF. The CDR3, as DNA: TGTGCCAGCAGTGACAGGGAGAACACTGAAGCTTTCTTT.

The V call is TRBV6-6, the J call TRBJ2-3, with 12 bases matching TRBD2. The ends lost 6 bases at V and 2 bases at J; junction bases unmatched: 6. From germline, CDR1 is MNHNY and CDR2 SVGAGI (reference sequence). The CDR3 sequence is 16 residues long. The CDR3 DNA follows: TGTGCCAGCAGCCGTGGACTAGCGGGACTCACAGATACGCAGTATTTT. Its translation is CASSRGLAGLTDTQYF.

The gene calls are TRBV4-2 and TRBJ2-3, with TRBD1 identical over 7 bases. CDR3 size: 14 residues. With 6 bases clipped from V and 1 base from J, the junction kept 4 bases outside the gene matches. CDR1 and CDR2 (germline): LGHNA, YNFKEQ. The CDR3 region is CASRPTGGTDTQYF. The CDR3, as DNA: TGTGCCAGCAGACCCACAGGGGGCACAGATACGCAGTATTTT.

V is TRBV7-6 and J is TRBJ1-6, with 7 bases fitting TRBD1. The CDR3 length is 15 residues. Losses at the gene ends were 6 bases for V and 3 bases for J; bases not matched to a gene: 5. The V gene's germline CDR1 is SGHVS and CDR2 FNYEAQ. CDR3 coding DNA: TGTGCCAGCAGTCCCGGGACAGACTATAATTCACCCCTCCACTTT. Protein product: CASSPGTDYNSPLHF.

This chain links TRBV9 with TRBJ1-2; D remains ambiguous. The V gene lost 0 bases and the J gene lost 8 bases, with 14 bases spanning the gap. Germline CDR1 reads SGDLS; CDR2 reads YYNGEE. The CDR3 is 14 residues long. The DNA of the CDR3 is TGTGCCAGCAGCGTAGAAGGAGGGCTAGGGGGCTACACCTTC. As protein: CASSVEGGLGGYTF. Full variable domain (missing parts from reference TRBV9 and TRBJ1-2): DSGVTQTPKHLITATGQRVTLRCSPRSGDLSVYWYQQSLDQGLQFLIQYYNGEERAKGNILERFSAQQFPDLHSELNLSSLELGDSALYFCASSVEGGLGGYTFGSGTRLTVV.

The rearrangement joins TRBV6-5 to TRBJ2-7; 9 bases agree with TRBD1. Germline CDR1 is MNHEY and CDR2 is SVGAGI. This CDR3 region has 15 residues. The V and J ends lost 0 bases and 0 bases, in that order; junction bases with no gene match: 0. CDR3 amino acids: CASSYSTGGSYEQYF. CDR3 nucleotide sequence: TGTGCCAGCAGTTACTCGACAGGGGGCTCCTACGAGCAGTACTTC.

V and J are TRBV5-1 and TRBJ1-3; D not resolved. Germline CDR1 and CDR2: SGHRS and YFSETQ. The germline V and J ends were trimmed by 0 bases and 4 bases, with 8 bases remaining between them. This CDR3 region has 14 residues. CDR3 in DNA: TGCGCCAGCAGCTTGGATACAGTCGGAAACACCATATATTTT. Its protein product is CASSLDTVGNTIYF.

The rearrangement links TRBV28 to TRBJ2-7; D perhaps matches TRBD2 (6 bases). The CDR3 sequence is 17 residues long. Trimming took off 3 bases at V and 6 bases at J, with 24 bases between the two ends. Germline-derived CDR1 and CDR2 are MDHEN and SYDVKM. The CDR3 DNA reads as TGTGCCAGCAGTTTTTTCCGACGGAGGGAGCAATTAGGCGAGCAGTACTTC. It is translated as CASSFFRRREQLGEQYF. The full variable domain, its missing parts supplied by reference TRBV28 and TRBJ2-7, is DVKVTQSSRYLVKRTGEKVFLECVQDMDHENMFWYRQDPGLGLRLIYFSYDVKMKEKGDIPEGYSVSREKKERFSLILESASTNQTSMYLCASSFFRRREQLGEQYFGPGTRLTVT.

The gene calls are TRBV9 and TRBJ2-5, with 11 bases matching TRBD2. Trimming at V came to 6 bases and at J to 3 bases, leaving 10 bases not matched to a gene. Germline V gene lookup returns CDR1 SGDLS and CDR2 YYNGEE. The CDR3 has 16 residues. In DNA, the CDR3 is TGTGCCAGCACTCCGCCGGGGACTAGCGGTAAAGAGACCCAGTACTTC. Protein sequence: CASTPPGTSGKETQYF.

The table lists this clone with a few counts. The chain carries TRBV7-2 and TRBJ2-3, with 14 bases matching TRBD2. Losses at the gene ends were 4 bases for V and 3 bases for J; bases not matched to a gene: 3. This CDR3 contains 16 residues. Germline V lookup: CDR1 SGHTA, CDR2 FQGNSA. The CDR3 loop reads CASSSRLAGGTDTQYF. Written as DNA, the CDR3 is TGTGCCAGCAGCTCGAGACTAGCGGGAGGGACAGATACGCAGTATTTT.